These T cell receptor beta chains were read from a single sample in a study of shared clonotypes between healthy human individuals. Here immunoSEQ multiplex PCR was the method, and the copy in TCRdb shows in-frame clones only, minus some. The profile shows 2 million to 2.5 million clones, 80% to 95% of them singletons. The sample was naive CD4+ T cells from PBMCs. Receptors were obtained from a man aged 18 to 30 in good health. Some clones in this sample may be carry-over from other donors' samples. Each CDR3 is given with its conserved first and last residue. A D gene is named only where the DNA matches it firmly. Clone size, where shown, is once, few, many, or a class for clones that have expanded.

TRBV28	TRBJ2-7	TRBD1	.	CASSQGASYEQYF	TGTGCCAGCTCTCAGGGGGCGTCCTACGAGCAGTACTTC
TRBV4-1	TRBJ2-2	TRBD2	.	CASSLVPSGRVAGELFF	TGCGCCAGCAGCCTGGTCCCTAGCGGGAGGGTTGCCGGGGAGCTGTTTTTT
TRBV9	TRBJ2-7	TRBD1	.	CASSPRGRDSYEQYF	TGTGCCAGCAGCCCCAGGGGGCGGGACTCCTACGAGCAGTACTTC
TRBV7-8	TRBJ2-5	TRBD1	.	CASSTMTGEETQYF	TGTGCCAGCAGCACCATGACAGGGGAAGAGACCCAGTACTTC
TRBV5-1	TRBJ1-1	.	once	CASSLAPPGGNTEAFF	TGCGCCAGCAGCTTGGCCCCCCCAGGAGGGAACACTGAAGCTTTCTTT
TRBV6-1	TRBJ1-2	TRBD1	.	CASSEAMTGPYGYTF	TGTGCCAGCAGTGAAGCCATGACAGGGCCCTATGGCTACACCTTC
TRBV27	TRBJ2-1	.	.	CASRRKAEVSYNEQFF	TGTGCCAGCAGGCGGAAGGCGGAGGTCTCCTACAATGAGCAGTTCTTC
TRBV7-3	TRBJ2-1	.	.	CASSLSRDNEQFF	TGTGCCAGCAGCTTAAGTCGAGACAATGAGCAGTTCTTC
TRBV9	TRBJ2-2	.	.	CASSVENLPGTGELFF	TGTGCCAGCAGCGTAGAAAACCTCCCGGGGACCGGGGAGCTGTTTTTT
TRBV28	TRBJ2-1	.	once	CASSPGGTPRSYNEQFF	TGTGCCAGCAGTCCCGGAGGGACTCCCCGCTCCTACAATGAGCAGTTCTTC
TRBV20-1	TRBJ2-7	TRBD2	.	CSATGGGEQYF	TGCAGTGCTACCGGGGGGGGCGAGCAGTACTTC
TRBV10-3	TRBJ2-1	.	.	CATGHGSYNEQFF	TGTGCCACCGGGCACGGCTCCTACAATGAGCAGTTCTTC
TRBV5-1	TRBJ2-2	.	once	CASSFIEGRPPPGELFF	TGCGCCAGCAGCTTCATTGAGGGTCGGCCGCCCCCCGGGGAGCTGTTTTTT
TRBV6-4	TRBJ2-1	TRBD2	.	CASSDSGLAGAGEQFF	TGTGCCAGCAGTGACTCCGGACTAGCGGGGGCGGGTGAGCAGTTCTTC
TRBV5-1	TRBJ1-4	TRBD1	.	CASSLEGGRSTNEKLFF	TGCGCCAGCAGCTTGGAAGGGGGCAGGTCAACTAATGAAAAACTGTTTTTT
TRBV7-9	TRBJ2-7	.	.	CASSPERYEQYF	TGTGCCAGCAGTCCAGAAAGGTACGAGCAGTACTTC
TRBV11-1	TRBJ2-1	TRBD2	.	CASSLAGLAGGEQFF	TGTGCCAGCAGCTTAGCAGGGCTAGCGGGAGGTGAGCAGTTCTTC
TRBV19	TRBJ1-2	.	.	CASSIRAENYNNYGYTF	TGTGCCAGTAGTATCCGGGCAGAGAACTACAACAACTATGGCTACACCTTC
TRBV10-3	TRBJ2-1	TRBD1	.	CAIRGTGGGNEQFF	TGTGCCATCAGAGGGACAGGGGGTGGGAATGAGCAGTTCTTC
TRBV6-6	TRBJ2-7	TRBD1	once	CASSTSGQGSSEQYF	TGTGCCAGCAGTACCTCAGGACAGGGTTCGTCCGAGCAGTACTTC
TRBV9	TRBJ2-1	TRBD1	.	CASSVRGQGSNEQFF	TGTGCCAGCAGCGTTCGGGGACAGGGTTCCAATGAGCAGTTCTTC
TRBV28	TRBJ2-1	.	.	CASSGVQGGVKRNEQFF	TGTGCCAGCAGTGGTGTTCAAGGGGGTGTTAAGCGCAATGAGCAGTTCTTC
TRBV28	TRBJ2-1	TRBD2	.	CASSFFGTTINNEQFF	TGTGCCAGCAGTTTTTTCGGGACTACGATCAACAATGAGCAGTTCTTC
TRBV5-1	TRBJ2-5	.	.	CASSLQGRGETQYF	TGCGCCAGCAGCCTACAGGGCCGGGGGGAGACCCAGTACTTC
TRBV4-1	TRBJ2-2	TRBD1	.	CASSQAPGQGDTGELFF	TGCGCCAGCAGCCAAGCACCGGGACAGGGGGACACCGGGGAGCTGTTTTTT
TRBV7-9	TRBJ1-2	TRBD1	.	CASSLTTGFKNTF	TGTGCCAGCAGCCTAACGACAGGGTTTAAGAACACCTTC
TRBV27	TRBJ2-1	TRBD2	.	CASRLAGRAGSYEQFF	TGTGCCAGCAGGCTAGCGGGGAGGGCTGGTTCGTACGAGCAGTTCTTC
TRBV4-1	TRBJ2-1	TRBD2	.	CASSQWGLAYGEQFF	TGCGCCAGCAGCCAATGGGGACTAGCCTACGGTGAGCAGTTCTTC
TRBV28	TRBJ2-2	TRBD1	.	CASSLWLGQGNTGELFF	TGTGCCAGCAGTTTATGGTTGGGACAGGGGAACACCGGGGAGCTGTTTTTT
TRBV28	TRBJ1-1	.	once	CASSRGGARTEAFF	TGTGCCAGCAGTCGGGGGGGGGCGCGGACTGAAGCTTTCTTT
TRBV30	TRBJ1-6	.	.	CAWAVLRGRSSPLHF	TGTGCCTGGGCCGTTTTGAGGGGACGGAGTTCACCCCTCCACTTT
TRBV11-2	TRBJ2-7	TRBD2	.	CASSLVPAGVYEQYF	TGTGCCAGCAGCTTAGTTCCAGCGGGAGTCTACGAGCAGTACTTC
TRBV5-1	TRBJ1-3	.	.	CACKPGGLSGNTIYF	TGCGCCTGCAAACCGGGGGGTTTGTCTGGAAACACCATATATTTT
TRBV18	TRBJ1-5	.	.	CASSPGDRAGRGNQPQHF	TGTGCCAGCTCACCCGGAGACCGGGCTGGACGGGGCAATCAGCCCCAGCATTTT
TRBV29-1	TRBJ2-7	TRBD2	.	CSVQGRKVAGGGGYEQYF	TGCAGCGTTCAGGGGAGGAAGGTAGCGGGAGGGGGAGGTTACGAGCAGTACTTC
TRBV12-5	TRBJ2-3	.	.	CASGTAGTDTQYF	TGTGCTAGTGGCACAGCGGGCACAGATACGCAGTATTTT